The sequence of this T cell receptor beta chain was determined in a study of blood T cell repertoires in COVID-19. Across the whole study: The samples span acute and convalescent COVID-19 from the United States, Italy and Spain.

The CDR3 is 14 amino acids. Germline CDR1 SGHTA, CDR2 FQGNSA. V was trimmed by 2 bases and J by 4 bases, leaving 11 bases between them. Enrolled during active infection, Seattle patients were then followed longitudinally. Per the study methods: Amplified reference gene primers provided the basis for estimating nucleated cell counts. The repertoire was sequenced with immunoSEQ multiplex PCR; TCRdb's copy has only in-frame clones and lacks some. V, J and clone size were drawn from that table, and D and trimming were deduced from the DNA. The sample yields more than 300,000 clones, roughly 89% seen once.

The sequenced sample was peripheral blood. The rearrangement joins TRBV7-2 to TRBJ1-2; a possible D gene is TRBD1 (6 bases). This TCR was sampled from a woman aged 25 to 39 with COVID-19, enrolled during active disease. In nucleotides, the CDR3 is TGTGCCAGCAGCTTAACGGCACAGGGCTATGGCTACACCTTC. Translated, it gives CASSLTAQGYGYTF.